This is a list of T cell receptor beta chains from one sample in a study of T cell responses to AZD1222 COVID-19 vaccine. Produced via immunoSEQ multiplex PCR; TCRdb's table is partial and in-frame only. The data show tens of thousands of clones, roughly 90% seen once. Material: peripheral blood, obtained on day 0 of AZD1222 vaccination. These receptors originate from an adult in good health. Each CDR3 is given with its conserved first and last residue. The order of the fields is CDR3 DNA, CDR3 protein, J gene, V gene, D gene. The D gene is left open where the match is weak.

TGTGCCAGCAGCTTAAGGGGCAGGGGCTCTACTGAAGCTTTCTTT | CASSLRGRGSTEAFF | TRBJ1-1 | TRBV7-9 | -
TGTGCCATCAGTGACCGGGACAGAGATAGCAATCAGCCCCAGCATTTT | CAISDRDRDSNQPQHF | TRBJ1-5 | TRBV10-3 | TRBD1
TGTGCCAGCAGCTCGGGCGGGGGGAGCAATCAGCCCCAGCATTTT | CASSSGGGSNQPQHF | TRBJ1-5 | TRBV5-4 | -
TGTGCCAGCAGTGAATACTTTGGGACTAGCACCTCCTACGAGCAGTACTTC | CASSEYFGTSTSYEQYF | TRBJ2-7 | TRBV6-1 | TRBD2
TGTGCCAGCAGCTTGGCAGGGAGGAGCAATCAGCCCCAGCATTTT | CASSLAGRSNQPQHF | TRBJ1-5 | TRBV5-8 | -
TGTGCCAGCAGCCCCGGACAGGGAGGGGCCGGGGAGCTGTTTTTT | CASSPGQGGAGELFF | TRBJ2-2 | TRBV28 | -
TGTGCCAGTAGTATAGGTACTGGATCAGCCTACGAGCAGTACTTC | CASSIGTGSAYEQYF | TRBJ2-7 | TRBV19 | -
TGTGCCAGCAGCTTAGGGGACGAGCAGTACTTC | CASSLGDEQYF | TRBJ2-7 | TRBV7-6 | -
TGTGCTAGTGGTTTGACCAAAGCGGGCCCTAGCACAGATACGCAGTATTTT | CASGLTKAGPSTDTQYF | TRBJ2-3 | TRBV12-5 | -
TGCGCCAGCAGCATAGATGGCGTACCGGGTGAGCAGTACTTC | CASSIDGVPGEQYF | TRBJ2-7 | TRBV5-1 | -